Listed below are T cell receptor beta chains from one sample, sequenced in a study of shared clonotypes between healthy human individuals. TCRdb's table, derived via immunoSEQ multiplex PCR, lists solely in-frame clones and lacks some. The repertoire holds roughly 1.5 million clones, with 98% as singletons. Sequencing was done on a sample of naive CD4+ T cells sorted from blood. Every receptor here comes from a man aged 25 to 40 in good health. Each CDR3 is given with its conserved first and last residue. The D gene is left open where the match is weak. Clone size is given for some rows only: seen once, a few or many times, or a class if the clone is expanded.

CDR3 DNA	CDR3 protein	V gene	J gene	clone size	D gene
TGTGCCAGCAGCACCTCCTTAGCGGGAGGAGCCAAAAACATTCAGTACTTC	CASSTSLAGGAKNIQYF	TRBV7-2	TRBJ2-4	once	TRBD2
TGTGCCAGCACCCCGGGACAGATCTACAATGAGCAGTTCTTC	CASTPGQIYNEQFF	TRBV6-5	TRBJ2-1	-	TRBD1
TGTGCCAGCAGCTCTTATGGGGGAGACTCTGGAAACACCATATATTTT	CASSSYGGDSGNTIYF	TRBV7-9	TRBJ1-3	-	-
TGTGCCAGCAGCTGGGACAGGGGTACTGAGCAGTTCTTC	CASSWDRGTEQFF	TRBV5-6	TRBJ2-1	-	TRBD1
TGTGCCAGCAGTTTATCTCTCGGGACAGTCTATGGCTACACCTTC	CASSLSLGTVYGYTF	TRBV28	TRBJ1-2	-	TRBD1
TGTGCCATCAGCCTCGGACTAGCGGGACCCAACACCGGGGAGCTGTTTTTT	CAISLGLAGPNTGELFF	TRBV10-3	TRBJ2-2	once	TRBD2
TGCGCCAGCAGCCAAGGGACAGTTTTGGCGGCCAATCAGCCCCAGCATTTT	CASSQGTVLAANQPQHF	TRBV4-1	TRBJ1-5	-	-
TGCGCCAGCAGCTTGCCTGAACCAACTGGGGCCAACGTCCTGACTTTC	CASSLPEPTGANVLTF	TRBV5-1	TRBJ2-6	-	-
TGTGCCAGCAGTTCCCCCGGGACTAGCGGATACAATGAGCAGTTCTTC	CASSSPGTSGYNEQFF	TRBV28	TRBJ2-1	-	TRBD2
TGTGCCATCAGTGGAACCACTGAAGCTTTCTTT	CAISGTTEAFF	TRBV10-3	TRBJ1-1	-	-
TGTGCCAGCAGGTCGGGAGGGGTCAGGAGCCACAATGAGCAGTTCTTC	CASRSGGVRSHNEQFF	TRBV5-4	TRBJ2-1	-	TRBD2
TGCGCCAGCAGCTTGGGGGGACAGACCACTGAAGCTTTCTTT	CASSLGGQTTEAFF	TRBV5-1	TRBJ1-1	-	TRBD1
TGCGCCAGCAGCTTGACAGGGTCGGGTGAGCAGTACTTC	CASSLTGSGEQYF	TRBV5-1	TRBJ2-5	-	-
TGTGCCAGCAGCTTAGTGGGTAGGGGCTACGAGCAGTACTTC	CASSLVGRGYEQYF	TRBV11-2	TRBJ2-7	-	-
TGCGCCAGCAGCTTCAGGGATTTTGACACTGAAGCTTTCTTT	CASSFRDFDTEAFF	TRBV5-1	TRBJ1-1	-	-
TGCACCAGCAGCCTATCTTGTAGCGGGAGCGGGTACAATGAGCAGTTCTTC	CTSSLSCSGSGYNEQFF	TRBV1	TRBJ2-1	-	-
TGTGCCAGCTCCAACCAGAGGAGCGGGGCTGGTGGAAACATTCAGTACTTC	CASSNQRSGAGGNIQYF	TRBV18	TRBJ2-4	-	TRBD2
TGTGCCAGCAGTTACATTTCGGGACAGCCCAGCGAGCAGTACTTC	CASSYISGQPSEQYF	TRBV6-5	TRBJ2-7	-	TRBD1
TGTGCCAGCAGCACCTTAATTGGGACCCAGTACTTC	CASSTLIGTQYF	TRBV6-5	TRBJ2-5	-	-
TGTGCCAGCAGCTCAAGACAGGCCAACTCCTACGAGCAGTACTTC	CASSSRQANSYEQYF	TRBV7-8	TRBJ2-7	-	-
TGTGCCAGCAGCGTAGGCTTTGAGCAGTTCTTC	CASSVGFEQFF	TRBV9	TRBJ2-1	-	-
TGCGCCAGCAGCTTGGAGGGTAGCGAGGAAGAGACCCAGTACTTC	CASSLEGSEEETQYF	TRBV5-1	TRBJ2-5	once	-
TGTGCCAGCAGCTTGCAGGGGTTGGTGAACATGAACTATGGCTACACCTTC	CASSLQGLVNMNYGYTF	TRBV11-2	TRBJ1-2	-	-
TGTGCCAGCAGCACACTAGGGGATACTGAAGCTTTCTTT	CASSTLGDTEAFF	TRBV14	TRBJ1-1	-	-